The TCR beta chain described here comes from a study of blood T cell repertoires in COVID-19. V was shortened by 9 bases and J by 3 bases, with 20 bases between the two germline ends. The CDR3 loop spans 16 amino acids. Germline CDR1 and CDR2: SNHLY and FYNNEI. Original processing methods: Cell counts per sample came from amplifying reference gene primers. Sequencing used immunoSEQ multiplex PCR; TCRdb keeps in-frame clones, though not all of them. That table furnishes V, J and clone size, whereas the DNA furnished D and trimming. The data show 44,000 or so clones, 55% to 75% seen once. Sequencing input: peripheral blood. The chain links TRBV2 to TRBJ1-4; a possible D gene is TRBD1 (6 bases). The sequence came from a man at least 80 years old with acute or convalescent COVID-19. The CDR3 sequence is CARGTRGALPNEKLFF. In nucleotides, the CDR3 is TGTGCCAGAGGGACAAGGGGCGCGTTGCCTAATGAAAAACTGTTTTTT.